This T cell receptor (beta chain) was documented in a study of control samples from healthy donors and cancer patients (TCRdb year 2020). Library creation used the immunoSEQ multiplex PCR assay. Imported from immuneACCESS, the table was reduced by TCRdb to in-frame sequences with V and J called. These copies leave out some clones; in studies compared against another copy, an unresolved V gene accounts for under half, and the cause of the remainder is not known. This sample gives 110,000 to 150,000 clones in total; around 90% of them show up just once. Together, the top ten hold around 4.6% of the sample. From a lookup of the germline V gene, CDR1 and CDR2 are SGHDT and YYEEEE. Inclusive of the bounding cysteine and phenylalanine, the CDR3 is 11 residues long. The CDR3 DNA has 33 bases and is translated from base 1. The germline ends are 4 bases apart after V is trimmed by 0 bases and J by 9 bases.

Of note for this clone: Its cognate antigen has yet to be identified. The record has no base qualities; no much larger clone is one base away.

Here the chain combines TRBV5-6 and TRBJ1-3, with the D gene not confidently named. Input material: blood. The receptor was isolated from a man in his thirties or forties in good health. The CDR3 amino acid sequence is: CASSLGGTIYF. The bases read TGTGCCAGCAGCTTGGGGGGCACCATATATTTT.